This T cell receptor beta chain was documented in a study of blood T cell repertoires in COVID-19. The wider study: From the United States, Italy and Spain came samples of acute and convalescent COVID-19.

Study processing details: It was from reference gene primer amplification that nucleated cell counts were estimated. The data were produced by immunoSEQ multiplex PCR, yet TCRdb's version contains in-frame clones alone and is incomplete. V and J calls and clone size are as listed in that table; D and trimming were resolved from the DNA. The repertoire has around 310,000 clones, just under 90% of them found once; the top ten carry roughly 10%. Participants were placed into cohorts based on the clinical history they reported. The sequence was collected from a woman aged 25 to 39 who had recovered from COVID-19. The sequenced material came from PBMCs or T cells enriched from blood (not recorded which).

The chain's CDR3 is CASSPETGDYGYTF. In DNA form, the CDR3 reads TGTGCCAGCTCACCAGAGACAGGGGACTATGGCTACACCTTC. The rearrangement joins TRBV18 to TRBJ1-2; 8 nucleotides match TRBD1. V shed 2 bases, J shed 3 bases, and the junction held 2 bases outside the gene matches. The CDR3 sequence is 14 residues long. Germline-derived CDR1 and CDR2 are KGHSH and LQKENI.